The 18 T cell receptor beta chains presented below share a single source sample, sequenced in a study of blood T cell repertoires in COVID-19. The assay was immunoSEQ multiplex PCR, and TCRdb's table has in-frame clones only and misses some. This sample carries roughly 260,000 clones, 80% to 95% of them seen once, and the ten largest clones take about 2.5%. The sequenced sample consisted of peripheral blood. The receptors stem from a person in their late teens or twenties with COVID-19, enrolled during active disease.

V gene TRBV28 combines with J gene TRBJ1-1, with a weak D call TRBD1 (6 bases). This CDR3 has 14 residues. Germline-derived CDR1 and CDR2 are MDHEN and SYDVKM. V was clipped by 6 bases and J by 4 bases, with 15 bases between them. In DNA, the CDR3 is TGTGCCAGCAGCATCAGGGGAGGGGTCACTGAAGCTTTCTTT. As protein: CASSIRGGVTEAFF.

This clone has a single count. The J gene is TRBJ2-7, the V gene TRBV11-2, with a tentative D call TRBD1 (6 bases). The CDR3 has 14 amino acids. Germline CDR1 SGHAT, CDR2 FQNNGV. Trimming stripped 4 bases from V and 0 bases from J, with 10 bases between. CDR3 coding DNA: TGTGCCAGCAGCTCCTACAGGGTCTCCTACGAGCAGTACTTC. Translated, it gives CASSSYRVSYEQYF.

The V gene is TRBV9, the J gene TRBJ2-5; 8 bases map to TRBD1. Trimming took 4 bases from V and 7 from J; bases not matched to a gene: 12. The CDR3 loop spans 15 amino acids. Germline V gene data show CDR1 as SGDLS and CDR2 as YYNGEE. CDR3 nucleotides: TGTGCCAGCAGCTCTTCGGACAGGGCTCGAGGGACCCAGTACTTC. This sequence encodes CASSSSDRARGTQYF.

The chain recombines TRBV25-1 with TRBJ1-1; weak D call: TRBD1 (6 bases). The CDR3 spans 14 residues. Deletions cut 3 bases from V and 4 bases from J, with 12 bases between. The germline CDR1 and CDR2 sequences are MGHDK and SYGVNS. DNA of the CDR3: TGTGCCAGCAGTGACGGGGGGCTAGGCACTGAAGCTTTCTTT. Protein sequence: CASSDGGLGTEAFF.

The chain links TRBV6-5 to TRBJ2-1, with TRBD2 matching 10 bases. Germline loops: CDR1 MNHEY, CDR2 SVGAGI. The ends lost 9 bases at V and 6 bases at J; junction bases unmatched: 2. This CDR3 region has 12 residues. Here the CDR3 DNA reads TGTGCCAGTTCTAGCGGGAGCAATGAGCAGTTCTTC. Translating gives CASSSGSNEQFF.

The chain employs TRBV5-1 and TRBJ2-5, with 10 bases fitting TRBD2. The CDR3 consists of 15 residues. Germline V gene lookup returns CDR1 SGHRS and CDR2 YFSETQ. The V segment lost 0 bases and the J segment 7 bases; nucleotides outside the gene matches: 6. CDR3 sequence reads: CASSLGSGRAGTQYF. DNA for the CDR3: TGCGCCAGCAGCTTGGGGAGCGGGAGGGCCGGGACCCAGTACTTC.

This chain's CDR3 is CASKVAQGSYEQYF. The CDR3 DNA reads as TGTGCCAGCAAGGTCGCACAGGGCTCCTACGAGCAGTACTTC. The J gene is TRBJ2-7, the V gene TRBV27; D possibly corresponds to TRBD1 (6 bases). V lost 7 bases and J 0 bases, leaving 13 bases between the germline ends. The CDR3 contains 14 residues. CDR1 is MNHEY and CDR2 is SMNVEV in the germline V gene (reference sequence).

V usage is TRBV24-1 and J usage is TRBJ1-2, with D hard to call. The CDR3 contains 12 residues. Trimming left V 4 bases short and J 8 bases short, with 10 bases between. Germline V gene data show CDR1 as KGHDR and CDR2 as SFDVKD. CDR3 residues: CATSENSWGYTF. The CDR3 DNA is TGTGCCACCAGTGAGAACAGCTGGGGCTACACCTTC.

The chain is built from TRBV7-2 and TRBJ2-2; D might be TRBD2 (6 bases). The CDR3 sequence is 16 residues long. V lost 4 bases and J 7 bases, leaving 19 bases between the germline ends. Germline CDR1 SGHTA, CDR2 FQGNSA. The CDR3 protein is CASSSPSATNVGELFF. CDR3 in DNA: TGTGCCAGCAGCTCCCCTAGCGCGACGAATGTCGGGGAGCTGTTTTTT.

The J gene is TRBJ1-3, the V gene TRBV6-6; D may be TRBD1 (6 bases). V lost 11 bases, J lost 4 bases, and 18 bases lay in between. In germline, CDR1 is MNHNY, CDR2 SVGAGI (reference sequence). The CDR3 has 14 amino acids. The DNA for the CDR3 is TGTGCCGGACGATACAGGGTTGAGGGAAACACCATATATTTT. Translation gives CAGRYRVEGNTIYF.

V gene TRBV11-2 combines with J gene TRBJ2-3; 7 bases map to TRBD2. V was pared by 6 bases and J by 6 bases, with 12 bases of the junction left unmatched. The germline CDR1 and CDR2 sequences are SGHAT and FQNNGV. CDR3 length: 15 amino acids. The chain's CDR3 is CASRYTSDVGDTQYF. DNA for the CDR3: TGTGCCAGCAGATATACTAGCGATGTGGGGGATACGCAGTATTTT.

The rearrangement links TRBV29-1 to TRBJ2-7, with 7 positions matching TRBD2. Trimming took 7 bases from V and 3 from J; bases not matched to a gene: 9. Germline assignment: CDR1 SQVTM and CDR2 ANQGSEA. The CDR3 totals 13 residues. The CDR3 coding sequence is TGCAGCGCGACGGGGGGAGCTGACTACGAGCAGTACTTC. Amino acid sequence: CSATGGADYEQYF.

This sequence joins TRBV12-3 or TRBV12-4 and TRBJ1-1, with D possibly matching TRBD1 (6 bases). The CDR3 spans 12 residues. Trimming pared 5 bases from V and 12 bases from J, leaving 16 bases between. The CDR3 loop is CASSIDRFLTFF. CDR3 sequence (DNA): TGTGCCAGCAGTATCGACAGGTTTTTGACTTTCTTT.

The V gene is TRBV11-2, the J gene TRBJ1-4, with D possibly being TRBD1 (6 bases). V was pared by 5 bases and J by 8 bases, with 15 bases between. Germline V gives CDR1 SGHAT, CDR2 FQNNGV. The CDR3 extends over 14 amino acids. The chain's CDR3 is CASSLDRLGEKLFF. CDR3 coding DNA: TGTGCCAGCAGCCTTGACAGGCTAGGGGAAAAACTGTTTTTT.

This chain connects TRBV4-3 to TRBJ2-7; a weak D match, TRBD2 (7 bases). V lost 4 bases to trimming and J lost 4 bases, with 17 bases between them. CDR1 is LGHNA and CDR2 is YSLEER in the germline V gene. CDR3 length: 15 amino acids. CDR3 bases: TGCGCCAGCAGCCCAGACATGGGGGGGCGGTACGAGCAGTACTTC. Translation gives CASSPDMGGRYEQYF.

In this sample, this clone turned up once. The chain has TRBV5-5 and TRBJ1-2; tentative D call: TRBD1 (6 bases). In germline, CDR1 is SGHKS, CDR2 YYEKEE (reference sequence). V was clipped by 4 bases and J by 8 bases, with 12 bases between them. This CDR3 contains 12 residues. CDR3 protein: CASSPGGRGYTF. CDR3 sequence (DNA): TGTGCCAGCAGCCCCGGGGGGCGGGGCTACACCTTC.

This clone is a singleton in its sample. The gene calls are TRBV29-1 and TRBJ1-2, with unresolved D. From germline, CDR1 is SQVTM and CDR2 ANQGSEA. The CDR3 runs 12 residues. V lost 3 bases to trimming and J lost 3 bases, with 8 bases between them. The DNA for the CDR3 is TGCAGCGTTGACGAATACTACTATGGCTACACCTTC. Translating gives CSVDEYYYGYTF.

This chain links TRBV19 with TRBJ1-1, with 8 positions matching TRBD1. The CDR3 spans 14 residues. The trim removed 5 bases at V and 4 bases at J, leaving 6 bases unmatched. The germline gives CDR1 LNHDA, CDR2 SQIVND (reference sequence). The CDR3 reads CASSLGQGFTEAFF. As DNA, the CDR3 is TGTGCCAGTAGTCTAGGACAGGGTTTCACTGAAGCTTTCTTT.